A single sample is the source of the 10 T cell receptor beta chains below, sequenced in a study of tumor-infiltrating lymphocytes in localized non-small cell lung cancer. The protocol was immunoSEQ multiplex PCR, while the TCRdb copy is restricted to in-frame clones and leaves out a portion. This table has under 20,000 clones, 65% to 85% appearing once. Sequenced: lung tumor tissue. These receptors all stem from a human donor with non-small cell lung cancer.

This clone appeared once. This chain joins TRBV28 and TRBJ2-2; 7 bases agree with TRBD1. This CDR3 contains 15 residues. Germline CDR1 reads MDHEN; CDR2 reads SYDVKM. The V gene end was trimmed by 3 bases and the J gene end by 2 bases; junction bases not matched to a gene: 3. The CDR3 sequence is CASSFRDSNTGELFF. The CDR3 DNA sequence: TGTGCCAGCAGTTTCCGGGACAGCAACACCGGGGAGCTGTTTTTT.

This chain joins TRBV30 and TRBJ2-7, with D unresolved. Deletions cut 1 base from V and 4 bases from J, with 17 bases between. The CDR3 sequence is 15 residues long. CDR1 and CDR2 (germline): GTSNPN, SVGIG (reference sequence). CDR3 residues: CAWSGGGQLGYEQYF. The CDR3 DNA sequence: TGTGCCTGGAGTGGAGGCGGCCAACTGGGGTACGAGCAGTACTTC.

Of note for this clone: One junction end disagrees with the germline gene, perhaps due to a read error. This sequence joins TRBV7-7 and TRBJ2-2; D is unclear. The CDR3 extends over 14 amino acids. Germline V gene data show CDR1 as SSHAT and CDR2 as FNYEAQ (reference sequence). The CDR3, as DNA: TGTGCTAGCAGCTTAACCGCGAACACCGGGGAGCTGTTTTTT. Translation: CASSLTANTGELFF.

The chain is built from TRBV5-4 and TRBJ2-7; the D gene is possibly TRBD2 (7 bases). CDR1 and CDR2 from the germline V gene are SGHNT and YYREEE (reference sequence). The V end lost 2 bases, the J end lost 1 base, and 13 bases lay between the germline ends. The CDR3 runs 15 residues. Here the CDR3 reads CASSLGGAESYEQYF. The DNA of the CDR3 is TGTGCCAGCAGCTTAGGGGGGGCAGAATCCTACGAGCAGTACTTC.

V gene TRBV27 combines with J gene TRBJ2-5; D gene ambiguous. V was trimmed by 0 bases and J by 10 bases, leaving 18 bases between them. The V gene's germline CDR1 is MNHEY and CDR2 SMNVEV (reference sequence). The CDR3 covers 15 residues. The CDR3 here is CASSLSRQDQVGQYF. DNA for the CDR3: TGTGCCAGCAGTTTATCGCGCCAGGATCAAGTGGGCCAGTACTTC.

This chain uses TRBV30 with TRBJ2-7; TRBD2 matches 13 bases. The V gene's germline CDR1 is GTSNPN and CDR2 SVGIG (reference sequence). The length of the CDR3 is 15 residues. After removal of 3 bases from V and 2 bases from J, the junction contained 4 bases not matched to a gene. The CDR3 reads CAWRGGTSGAYEQYF. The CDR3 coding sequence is TGTGCCTGGAGGGGGGGGACTAGCGGGGCCTACGAGCAGTACTTC.

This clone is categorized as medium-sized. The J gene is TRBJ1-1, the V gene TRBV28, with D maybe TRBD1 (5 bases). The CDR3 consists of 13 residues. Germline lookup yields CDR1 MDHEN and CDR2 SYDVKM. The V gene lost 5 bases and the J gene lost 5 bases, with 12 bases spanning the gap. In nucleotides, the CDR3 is TGTGCCAGCAGTCTCAGGGTGTGGACTGAAGCTTTCTTT. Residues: CASSLRVWTEAFF.

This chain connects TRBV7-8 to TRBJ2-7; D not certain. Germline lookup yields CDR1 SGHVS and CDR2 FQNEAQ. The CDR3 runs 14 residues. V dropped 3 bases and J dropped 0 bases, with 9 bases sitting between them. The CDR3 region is CASSFFRGSYEQYF. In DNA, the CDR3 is TGTGCCAGCAGCTTCTTTAGAGGCTCCTACGAGCAGTACTTC. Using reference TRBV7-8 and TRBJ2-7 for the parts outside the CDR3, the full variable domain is GAGVSQSPRYKVAKRGQDVALRCDPISGHVSLFWYQQALGQGPEFLTYFQNEAQLDKSGLPSDRFFAERPEGSVSTLKIQRTQQEDSAVYLCASSFFRGSYEQYFGPGTRLTVT.

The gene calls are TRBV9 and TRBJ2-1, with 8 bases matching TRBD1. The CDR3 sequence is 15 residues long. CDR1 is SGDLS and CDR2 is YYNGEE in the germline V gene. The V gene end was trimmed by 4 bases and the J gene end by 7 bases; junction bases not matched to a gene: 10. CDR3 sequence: CASSSRGREENEQFF. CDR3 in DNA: TGTGCCAGCAGCTCCAGGGGGCGCGAGGAGAATGAGCAGTTCTTC.

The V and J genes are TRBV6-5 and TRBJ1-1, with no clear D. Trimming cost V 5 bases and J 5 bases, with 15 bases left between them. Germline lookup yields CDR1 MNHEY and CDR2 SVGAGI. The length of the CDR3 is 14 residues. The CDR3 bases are TGTGCCAGCAGTAGGGCAGACCAGCGGACTGAAGCTTTCTTT. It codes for CASSRADQRTEAFF.